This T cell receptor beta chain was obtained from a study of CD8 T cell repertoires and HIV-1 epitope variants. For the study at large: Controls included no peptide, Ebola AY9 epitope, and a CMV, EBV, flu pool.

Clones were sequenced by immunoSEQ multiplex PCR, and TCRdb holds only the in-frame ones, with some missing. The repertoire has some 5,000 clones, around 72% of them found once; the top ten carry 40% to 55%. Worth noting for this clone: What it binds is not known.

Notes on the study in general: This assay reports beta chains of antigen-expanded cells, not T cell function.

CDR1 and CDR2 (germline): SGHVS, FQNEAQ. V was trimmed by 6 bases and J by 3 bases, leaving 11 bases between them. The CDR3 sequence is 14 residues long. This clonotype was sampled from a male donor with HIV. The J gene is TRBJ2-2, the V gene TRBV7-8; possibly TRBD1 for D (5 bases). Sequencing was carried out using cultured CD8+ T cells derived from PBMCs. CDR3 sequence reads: CASSSRGDTGELFF. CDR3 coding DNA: TGTGCCAGCAGTTCTAGGGGTGACACCGGGGAGCTGTTTTTT.